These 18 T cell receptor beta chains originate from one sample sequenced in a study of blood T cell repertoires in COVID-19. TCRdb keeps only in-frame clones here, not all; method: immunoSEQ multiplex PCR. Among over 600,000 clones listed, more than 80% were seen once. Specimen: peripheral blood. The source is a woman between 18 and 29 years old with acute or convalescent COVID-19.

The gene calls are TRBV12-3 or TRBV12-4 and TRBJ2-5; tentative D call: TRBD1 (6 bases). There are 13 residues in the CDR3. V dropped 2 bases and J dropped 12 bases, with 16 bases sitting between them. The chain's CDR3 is CASSLRGSVYKYF. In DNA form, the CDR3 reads TGTGCCAGCAGTTTAAGGGGGTCCGTCTACAAGTACTTC.

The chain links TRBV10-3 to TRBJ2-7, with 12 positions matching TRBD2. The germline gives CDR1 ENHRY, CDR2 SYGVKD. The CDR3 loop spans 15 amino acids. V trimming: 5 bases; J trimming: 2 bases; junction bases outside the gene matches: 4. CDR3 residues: CAISWTSGVTYEQYF. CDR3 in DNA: TGTGCCATCAGTTGGACTAGCGGGGTAACCTACGAGCAGTACTTC.

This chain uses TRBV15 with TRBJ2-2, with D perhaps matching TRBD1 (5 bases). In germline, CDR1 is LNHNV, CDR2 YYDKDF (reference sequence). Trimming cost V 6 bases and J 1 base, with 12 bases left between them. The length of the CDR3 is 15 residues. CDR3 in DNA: TGTGCCACCAGTCCCACTACAGGGAACACCGGGGAGCTGTTTTTT. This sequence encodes CATSPTTGNTGELFF.

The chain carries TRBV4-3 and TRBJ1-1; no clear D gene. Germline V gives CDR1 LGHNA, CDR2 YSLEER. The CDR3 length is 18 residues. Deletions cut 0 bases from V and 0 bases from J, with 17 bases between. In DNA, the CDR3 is TGCGCCAGCAGCCAAGACAGAGGCACGGGAAGACTGAACACTGAAGCTTTCTTT. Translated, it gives CASSQDRGTGRLNTEAFF.

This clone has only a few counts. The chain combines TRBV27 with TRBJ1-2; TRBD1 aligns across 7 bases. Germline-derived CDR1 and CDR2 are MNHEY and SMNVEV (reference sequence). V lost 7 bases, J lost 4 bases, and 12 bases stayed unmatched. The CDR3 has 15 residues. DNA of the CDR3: TGTGCCAGCAAGTTGGCACAGGGGAACCCCTATGGCTACACCTTC. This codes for CASKLAQGNPYGYTF.

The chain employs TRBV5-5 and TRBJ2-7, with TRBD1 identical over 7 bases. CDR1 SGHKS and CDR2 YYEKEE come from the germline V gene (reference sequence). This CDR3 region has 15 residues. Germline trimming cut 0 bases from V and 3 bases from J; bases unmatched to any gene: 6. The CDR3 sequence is CASSLGGTAGYEQYF. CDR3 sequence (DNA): TGTGCCAGCAGCTTGGGGGGGACAGCCGGCTACGAGCAGTACTTC.

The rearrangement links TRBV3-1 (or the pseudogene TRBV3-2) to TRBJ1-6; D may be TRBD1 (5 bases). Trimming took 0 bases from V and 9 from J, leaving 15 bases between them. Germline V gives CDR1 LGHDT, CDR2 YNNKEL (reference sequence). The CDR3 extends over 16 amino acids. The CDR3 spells CASSQDFGGRVSPLHF. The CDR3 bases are TGTGCCAGCAGCCAAGATTTCGGGGGAAGGGTTTCACCCCTCCACTTT.

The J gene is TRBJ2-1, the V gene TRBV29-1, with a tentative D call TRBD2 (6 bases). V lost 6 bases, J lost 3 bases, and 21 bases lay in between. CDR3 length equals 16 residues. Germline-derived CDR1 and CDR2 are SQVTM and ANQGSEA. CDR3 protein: CSVAGTFSGIYNEQFF. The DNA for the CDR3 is TGCAGCGTCGCCGGGACTTTCTCCGGGATCTACAATGAGCAGTTCTTC.

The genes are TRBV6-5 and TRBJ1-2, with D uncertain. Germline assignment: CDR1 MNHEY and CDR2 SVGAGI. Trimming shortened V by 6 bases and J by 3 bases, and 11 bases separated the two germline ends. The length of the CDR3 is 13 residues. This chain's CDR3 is CASSVLSDYGYTF. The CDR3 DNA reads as TGTGCCAGCAGCGTATTGAGTGACTATGGCTACACCTTC.

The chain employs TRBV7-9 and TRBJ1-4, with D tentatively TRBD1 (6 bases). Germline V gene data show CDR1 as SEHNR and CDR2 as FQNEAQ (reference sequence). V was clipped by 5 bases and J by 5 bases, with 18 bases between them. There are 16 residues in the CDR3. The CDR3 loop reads CASSPLLGAPNEKLFF. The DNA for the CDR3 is TGTGCCAGCAGCCCTCTTTTGGGGGCACCCAATGAAAAACTGTTTTTT.

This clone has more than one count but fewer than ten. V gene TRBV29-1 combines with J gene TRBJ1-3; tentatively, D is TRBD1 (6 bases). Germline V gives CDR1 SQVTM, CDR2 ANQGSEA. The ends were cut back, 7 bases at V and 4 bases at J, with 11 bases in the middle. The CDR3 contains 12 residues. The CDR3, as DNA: TGCAGCGCCAGGACAGAAGGAAACACCATATATTTT. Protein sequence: CSARTEGNTIYF.

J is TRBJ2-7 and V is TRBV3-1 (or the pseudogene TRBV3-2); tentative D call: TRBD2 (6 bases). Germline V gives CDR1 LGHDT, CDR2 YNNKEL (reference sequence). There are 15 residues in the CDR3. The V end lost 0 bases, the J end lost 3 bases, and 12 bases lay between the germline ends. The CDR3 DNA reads TGTGCCAGCAGCCAAGATTCGGCGGGGTACTACGAGCAGTACTTC. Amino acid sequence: CASSQDSAGYYEQYF.

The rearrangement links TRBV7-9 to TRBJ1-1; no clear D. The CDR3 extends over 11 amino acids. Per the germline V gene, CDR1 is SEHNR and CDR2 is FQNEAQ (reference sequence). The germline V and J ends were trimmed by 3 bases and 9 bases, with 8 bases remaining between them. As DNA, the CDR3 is TGTGCCAGCAGCTTGAGTAATCAAGCTTTCTTT. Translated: CASSLSNQAFF.

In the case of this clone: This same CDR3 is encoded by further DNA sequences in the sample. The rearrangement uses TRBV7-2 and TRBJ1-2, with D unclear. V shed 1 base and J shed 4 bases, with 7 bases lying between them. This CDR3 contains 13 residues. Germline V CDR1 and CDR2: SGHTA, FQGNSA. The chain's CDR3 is CASSLDGGYGYTF. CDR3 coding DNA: TGTGCCAGCAGCTTAGATGGAGGCTATGGCTACACCTTC.

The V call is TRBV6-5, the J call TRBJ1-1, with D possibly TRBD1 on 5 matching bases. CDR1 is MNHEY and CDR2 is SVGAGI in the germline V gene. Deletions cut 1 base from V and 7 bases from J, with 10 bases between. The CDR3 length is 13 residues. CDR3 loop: CASSYLGLNEAFF. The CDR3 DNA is TGTGCCAGCAGTTACTTGGGACTTAATGAAGCTTTCTTT.

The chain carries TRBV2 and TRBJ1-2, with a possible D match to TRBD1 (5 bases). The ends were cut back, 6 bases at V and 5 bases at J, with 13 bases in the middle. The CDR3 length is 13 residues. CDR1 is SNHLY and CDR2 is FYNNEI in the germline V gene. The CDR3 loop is CASSLSGEYGYTF. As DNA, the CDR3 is TGTGCCAGCAGCCTTTCGGGGGAATATGGCTACACCTTC.

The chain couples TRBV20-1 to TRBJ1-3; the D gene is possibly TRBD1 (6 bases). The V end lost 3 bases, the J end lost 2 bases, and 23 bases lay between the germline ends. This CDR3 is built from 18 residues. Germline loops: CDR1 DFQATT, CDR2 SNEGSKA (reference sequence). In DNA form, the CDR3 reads TGCAGTGCTAGTAGGAAGGGACACCAAAAGTGGGCTGGAAACACCATATATTTT. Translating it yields CSASRKGHQKWAGNTIYF.

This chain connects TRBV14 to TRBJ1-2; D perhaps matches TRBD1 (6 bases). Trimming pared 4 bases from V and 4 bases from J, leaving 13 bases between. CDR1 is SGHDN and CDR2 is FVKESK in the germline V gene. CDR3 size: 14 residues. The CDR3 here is CASSRADSLYGYTF. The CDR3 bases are TGTGCCAGCAGCCGGGCGGACAGCCTCTATGGCTACACCTTC.